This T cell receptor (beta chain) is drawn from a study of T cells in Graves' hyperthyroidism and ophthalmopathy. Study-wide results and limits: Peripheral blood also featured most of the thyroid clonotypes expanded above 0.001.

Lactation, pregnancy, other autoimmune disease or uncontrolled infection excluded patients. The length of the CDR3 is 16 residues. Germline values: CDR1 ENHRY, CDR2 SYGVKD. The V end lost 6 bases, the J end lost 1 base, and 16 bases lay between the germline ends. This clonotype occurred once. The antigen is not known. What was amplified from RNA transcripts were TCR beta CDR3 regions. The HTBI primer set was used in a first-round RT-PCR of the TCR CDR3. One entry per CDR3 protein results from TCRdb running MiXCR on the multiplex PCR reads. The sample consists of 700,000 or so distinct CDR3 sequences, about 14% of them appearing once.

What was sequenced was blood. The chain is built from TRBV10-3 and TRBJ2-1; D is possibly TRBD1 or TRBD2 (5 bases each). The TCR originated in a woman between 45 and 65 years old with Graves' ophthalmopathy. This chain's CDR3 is CAISEFRDRSYNEQFF. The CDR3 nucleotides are TGTGCCATCAGCGAATTCCGGGACCGATCCTACAATGAGCAGTTCTTC.